The source of this T cell receptor beta chain is a study of early stage breast cancer tumors. Whole-study results and caveats: Compared with adjacent normal breast, tumors showed approximately 2.5-fold denser, more clonal T cells. Tumor and normal breast were distinguished via blood comparison in about 90% of the 16 patients.

As concerns this clone: Its matching antigen is unknown.

The V gene end was trimmed by 4 bases and the J gene end by 3 bases; junction bases not matched to a gene: 4. The CDR3 consists of 15 residues. Per germline, CDR1 LGHNA and CDR2 YSLEER. The table came from immunoSEQ multiplex PCR; TCRdb's copy has only in-frame clones and leaves some out. The table lists tens of thousands of clones, around 70% of them singletons. This chain connects TRBV4-3 to TRBJ2-7; TRBD2 matches at 12 bases. The TCR sequence derives from a person in their fifties with breast cancer. The sequencing sample was made of blood. The CDR3 coding sequence is TGCGCCAGCAGCCCGACTAGCGGGAGAGTCTACGAGCAGTACTTC. This codes for CASSPTSGRVYEQYF.